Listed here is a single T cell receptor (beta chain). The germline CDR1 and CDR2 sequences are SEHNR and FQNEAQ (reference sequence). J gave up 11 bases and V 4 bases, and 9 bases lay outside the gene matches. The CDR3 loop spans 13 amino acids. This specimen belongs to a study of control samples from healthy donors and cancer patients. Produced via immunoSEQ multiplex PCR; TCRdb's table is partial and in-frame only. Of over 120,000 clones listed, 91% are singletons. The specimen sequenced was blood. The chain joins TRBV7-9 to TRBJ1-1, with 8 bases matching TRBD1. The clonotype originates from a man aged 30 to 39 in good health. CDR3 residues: CASSSTDRVVAFF. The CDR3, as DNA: TGTGCCAGCAGCTCGACGGACAGGGTGGTGGCTTTCTTT.